This T cell receptor beta chain was observed in a study of blood T cell repertoires in COVID-19. The table came from immunoSEQ multiplex PCR; TCRdb's copy has only in-frame clones and leaves some out. In the table there are about 200,000 clones, about 80% of which are singletons. The length of the CDR3 is 14 residues. Germline-derived CDR1 and CDR2 are KGHSH and LQKENI. V lost 2 bases and J lost 5, with 10 bases in between. Sequencing was carried out using peripheral blood. The receptor was derived from a human donor with acute or convalescent COVID-19. The donor label of this sample is uncertain. The chain carries TRBV18 and TRBJ2-1, with D perhaps TRBD2 (5 bases). The CDR3: CASSPNRGNNEQFF. The CDR3 DNA reads TGTGCCAGCTCACCAAACCGAGGGAACAATGAGCAGTTCTTC.